The next 21 T cell receptor beta chains were all read from a single sample in a study of CD8+ T cells in alopecia areata (dated by TCRdb to the late 2010s). The library was built by means of the immunoSEQ multiplex PCR assay. RNA was extracted from all samples and reverse transcribed into cDNA, which served as template for TCR sequencing. TCRdb's version of the immuneACCESS table is confined to in-frame rearrangements and falls short of the full clone set. An unresolved V gene accounts for under half of the shortfall where checked; the remainder is of unknown origin. The sample records 170,000 or so clones, about 48% of which are singletons. The top ten constitute 11% of the sample. According to the study, the label for this sample's time point signals: roughly 26 weeks on oral tofacitinib. The treatment or condition label corresponds to: oral pan-JAK inhibitor, 5-10 mg twice daily. This sample comprised CD8+ T cells sorted from blood, obtained at week 24, from a patient treated with tofacitinib. The receptors were gathered from a human donor with alopecia areata.

This clone showed up just a few times. The chain couples TRBV7-9 to TRBJ2-3, with 8 bases lining up with TRBD2. Unmatched junction bases numbered 8, after V lost 1 base and J lost 2 bases. The CDR3 consists of 17 residues. CDR1 is SEHNR, CDR2 FQNEAQ, per germline (reference sequence). DNA of the CDR3: TGTGCCAGCAGCTTAGTATTAGCGGGGACCCACACAGATACGCAGTATTTT. The encoded protein is CASSLVLAGTHTDTQYF.

J is TRBJ2-3 and V is TRBV7-8; D may be TRBD1 (5 bases). V lost 1 base to trimming and J lost 3 bases, with 11 bases between them. Germline values: CDR1 SGHVS, CDR2 FQNEAQ. The CDR3 loop spans 15 amino acids. The DNA for the CDR3 is TGTGCCAGCAGCTTAGGGGGCCGTGCGACAGATACGCAGTATTTT. This gives the protein CASSLGGRATDTQYF.

The chain couples TRBV5-1 to TRBJ2-7; D is unresolved. The V end was cut by 5 bases, the J end by 0 bases, with 12 bases between. The V gene's germline CDR1 is SGHRS and CDR2 YFSETQ. CDR3 length: 14 residues. The CDR3 nucleotides read TGCGCCAGCAGGCAAAAGCCGAGCTCCTACGAGCAGTACTTC. This gives the protein CASRQKPSSYEQYF.

The chain carries TRBV10-2 and TRBJ2-1, with TRBD1 identical over 10 bases. Germline loops: CDR1 WSHSY, CDR2 SAAADI. V dropped 9 bases and J dropped 6; count of bases not matched to a gene: 8. CDR3 size: 14 residues. This CDR3 is CASQTGTGVNEQFF. DNA of the CDR3: TGCGCCAGTCAAACCGGGACAGGGGTCAATGAGCAGTTCTTC.

J is TRBJ2-3 and V is TRBV15, with D perhaps TRBD2 (6 bases). Germline V gene data show CDR1 as LNHNV and CDR2 as YYDKDF (reference sequence). The ends were cut back, 1 base at V and 3 bases at J, with 8 bases in the middle. The CDR3 contains 14 residues. This CDR3 reads CATSRVLATDTQYF. CDR3 nucleotide sequence: TGTGCCACCAGCAGAGTCCTAGCGACAGATACGCAGTATTTT.

V usage is TRBV7-2 and J usage is TRBJ2-3; D remains ambiguous. Deletions cut 2 bases from V and 2 bases from J, with 8 bases between. The length of the CDR3 is 14 residues. In germline, CDR1 is SGHTA, CDR2 FQGNSA. Here the CDR3 DNA reads TGTGCCAGCAGCTTACGACTGAACACAGATACGCAGTATTTT. It is translated as CASSLRLNTDTQYF.

This clone came up a few times. The chain joins TRBV7-2 to TRBJ2-1; the match to TRBD1 covers 9 bases. There are 15 residues in the CDR3. V lost 5 bases, J lost 2 bases, and 4 bases stayed unmatched. CDR1 and CDR2 (germline): SGHTA, FQGNSA. CDR3 loop: CASSQGTGPYNEQFF. CDR3 nucleotide sequence: TGTGCCAGCAGCCAAGGGACAGGGCCCTACAATGAGCAGTTCTTC. Combining the CDR3 with reference TRBV7-2 and TRBJ2-1 gives the whole variable domain GAGVSQSPSNKVTEKGKDVELRCDPISGHTALYWYRQSLGQGLEFLIYFQGNSAPDKSGLPSDRFSAERTGGSVSTLTIQRTQQEDSAVYLCASSQGTGPYNEQFFGPGTRLTVL.

This chain connects TRBV6-4 to TRBJ1-1; no firm D call. V was pared by 3 bases and J by 2 bases, with 7 bases between. Germline V gene lookup returns CDR1 MRHNA and CDR2 SNTAGT. CDR3 length equals 13 residues. For the CDR3, the DNA is TGTGCCAGCAGTGAGGCCAGTAACACTGAAGCTTTCTTT. Its translation: CASSEASNTEAFF.

The chain has TRBV4-3 and TRBJ2-1; 7 positions match TRBD2. In germline, CDR1 is LGHNA, CDR2 YSLEER. V was pared by 3 bases and J by 2 bases, with 10 bases of the junction left unmatched. The length of the CDR3 is 17 residues. CDR3 loop: CASSQLRGWNTYNEQFF. Written as DNA, the CDR3 is TGCGCCAGCAGCCAGCTGCGGGGGTGGAACACCTACAATGAGCAGTTCTTC.

The chain joins TRBV6-5 to TRBJ2-7, with D perhaps given as TRBD1 or TRBD2 (5 bases each). Germline loops: CDR1 MNHEY, CDR2 SVGAGI. V was trimmed by 7 bases and J by 0 bases, leaving 10 bases between them. The CDR3 contains 13 residues. The CDR3 nucleotides read TGTGCCAGCAAGGAGGACATCTCCTACGAGCAGTACTTC. As protein: CASKEDISYEQYF.

In regard to this clone: A read error may account for a junction end that differs from germline. This chain links TRBV13 with TRBJ2-7; D is ambiguous. The V gene's germline CDR1 is PRHDT and CDR2 FYEKMQ (reference sequence). The CDR3 is 14 amino acids. The CDR3 nucleotides are TGTGCCAGCAGCGTAGGTTCCTTAACCTACGAGCAGTACTTC. This sequence encodes CASSVGSLTYEQYF.

The V and J genes are TRBV2 and TRBJ1-1; tentative D call: TRBD1 (5 bases). The germline V gene encodes CDR1 SNHLY and CDR2 FYNNEI. Deletions cut 5 bases from V and 1 base from J, with 14 bases between. The CDR3 spans 15 residues. CDR3 nucleotides: TGTGCCAGCAGTTACTTCTTTGACAGGAACACTGAAGCTTTCTTT. Amino acids: CASSYFFDRNTEAFF. The full variable domain, completed using reference TRBV2 and TRBJ1-1, is EPEVTQTPSHQVTQMGQEVILRCVPISNHLYFYWYRQILGQKVEFLVSFYNNEISEKSEIFDDQFSVERPDGSNFTLKIRSTKLEDSAMYFCASSYFFDRNTEAFFGQGTRLTVV.

This clone was seen a handful of times. The rearrangement joins TRBV29-1 to TRBJ1-1; tentative D call: TRBD1 (6 bases). CDR1 is SQVTM, CDR2 ANQGSEA, per germline. The CDR3 totals 11 residues. With 3 bases removed from V and 8 bases from J, the gap between germline ends came to 10 bases. As DNA, the CDR3 is TGCAGCGTTGATGTGACAGGAGAAGCTTTCTTT. Translating gives CSVDVTGEAFF. Drawing the rest from reference TRBV29-1 and TRBJ1-1, the complete variable domain is SAVISQKPSRDICQRGTSLTIQCQVDSQVTMMFWYRQQPGQSLTLIATANQGSEATYESGFVIDKFPISRPNLTFSTLTVSNMSPEDSSIYLCSVDVTGEAFFGQGTRLTVV.

The CDR3 protein is CASSLAFGTGDLSGGYTF. The CDR3 DNA is TGTGCCAGCAGCTTAGCTTTTGGGACAGGAGACCTATCGGGTGGCTACACCTTC. V gene TRBV7-9 combines with J gene TRBJ1-2, with TRBD1 matching 8 bases. The germline V gene has CDR1 SEHNR and CDR2 FQNEAQ (reference sequence). V trimming: 0 bases; J trimming: 7 bases; junction bases outside the gene matches: 16. This CDR3 has 18 amino acids. The complete variable domain, with remaining parts taken from reference TRBV7-9 and TRBJ1-2, reads DTGVSQNPRHKITKRGQNVTFRCDPISEHNRLYWYRQTLGQGPEFLTYFQNEAQLEKSRLLSDRFSAERPKGSFSTLEIQRTEQGDSAMYLCASSLAFGTGDLSGGYTFGSGTRLTVV.

As to this clone: At one boundary the junction diverges from the germline segment, which might be a read error. The CDR3 region is CASGLVDRDF. In DNA form, the CDR3 reads TGTGCTAGTGGTTTGGTCGACAGGGACTTC. The chain uses TRBV12-5 and TRBJ2-5; 7 positions agree with TRBD1. The CDR3 has 10 amino acids. CDR1 and CDR2 from the germline V gene are LGHNT and FRNRAP.

This clone was counted ten times or more. CDR3: CASRLDGTYSYEQYF. The CDR3 coding sequence is TGTGCCAGCAGGCTAGATGGGACCTACTCCTACGAGCAGTACTTC. The J gene is TRBJ2-7, the V gene TRBV7-2, with D perhaps assigned TRBD1 or TRBD2 (5 bases each). Trimming removed 6 bases at V and 0 bases at J, with 15 bases between. The CDR3 has 15 amino acids. Germline values: CDR1 SGHTA, CDR2 FQGNSA.

This clone was seen only once. V and J are TRBV6-5 and TRBJ2-3; 7 nucleotides match TRBD2. V lost 7 bases to trimming and J lost 4 bases; unmatched junction nucleotides: 11. CDR1 is MNHEY and CDR2 is SVGAGI in the germline V gene. There are 15 residues in the CDR3. This CDR3 is CASTLSGTTSDTQYF. The CDR3 region has the DNA TGTGCCAGCACATTATCCGGGACTACCTCAGATACGCAGTATTTT.

This sequence joins TRBV11-2 and TRBJ1-1; D gene uncertain. Between the trimmed V and J ends, which lost 1 base and 5 bases, there was a span of 5 bases. CDR3 length: 12 amino acids. In germline, CDR1 is SGHAT, CDR2 FQNNGV. The CDR3 sequence: CASSLGQTEAFF. DNA for the CDR3: TGTGCCAGCAGCTTAGGACAAACTGAAGCTTTCTTT.

The chain uses TRBV11-2 and TRBJ2-7; D not resolved. Germline CDR1 is SGHAT and CDR2 is FQNNGV. The V end lost 1 base, the J end lost 7 bases, and 11 bases lay between the germline ends. This CDR3 contains 13 residues. The CDR3 nucleotides read TGTGCCAGCAGCTTAGGCTTGGGCGAGGAGCAGTACTTC. This translates into CASSLGLGEEQYF. Full variable domain (remainder filled in from reference TRBV11-2 and TRBJ2-7): EAGVAQSPRYKIIEKRQSVAFWCNPISGHATLYWYQQILGQGPKLLIQFQNNGVVDDSQLPKDRFSAERLKGVDSTLKIQPAKLEDSAVYLCASSLGLGEEQYFGPGTRLTVT.

This chain joins TRBV7-6 and TRBJ2-7; TRBD2 agrees at 10 bases. This CDR3 is built from 14 residues. Germline CDR1 and CDR2: SGHVS and FNYEAQ. The trim removed 5 bases at V and 2 bases at J, leaving 3 bases unmatched. The CDR3 bases are TGTGCCAGCAGCCGAGCGGGGGGGACCTACGAGCAGTACTTC. Its protein product is CASSRAGGTYEQYF.

V gene TRBV2 combines with J gene TRBJ1-2; D remains unclear. The ends were cut back, 2 bases at V and 11 bases at J, with 6 bases in the middle. The CDR3 totals 10 residues. The germline V gene has CDR1 SNHLY and CDR2 FYNNEI. As DNA, the CDR3 is TGTGCCAGCAGTGAAATTGGGTACACCTTC. It encodes CASSEIGYTF.